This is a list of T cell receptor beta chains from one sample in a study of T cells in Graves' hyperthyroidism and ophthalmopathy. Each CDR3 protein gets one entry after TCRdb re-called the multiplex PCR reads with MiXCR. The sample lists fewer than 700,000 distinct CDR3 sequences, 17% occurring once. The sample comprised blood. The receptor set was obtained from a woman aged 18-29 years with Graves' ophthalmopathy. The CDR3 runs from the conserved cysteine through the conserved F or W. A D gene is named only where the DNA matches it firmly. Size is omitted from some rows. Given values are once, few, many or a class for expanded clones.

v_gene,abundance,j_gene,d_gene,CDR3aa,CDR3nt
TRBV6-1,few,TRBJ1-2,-,CARGGQDYGYTF,TGTGCCAGGGGGGGGCAGGACTATGGCTACACCTTC
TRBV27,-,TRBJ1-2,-,CASSLSRGYNGYTF,TGTGCCAGCAGTTTATCGCGGGGCTATAATGGCTACACCTTC
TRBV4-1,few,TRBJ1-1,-,CASSQEGGRLNTEAFF,TGCGCCAGCAGCCAAGAGGGGGGGAGGCTGAACACTGAAGCTTTCTTT
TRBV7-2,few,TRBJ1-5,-,CASSPQGGGNQPQHF,TGTGCCAGCAGCCCACAGGGAGGAGGAAATCAGCCCCAGCATTTT
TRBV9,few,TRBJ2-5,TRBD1,CASSRIAGGVLQETQYF,TGTGCCAGCAGCCGTATTGCAGGGGGCGTCCTCCAAGAGACCCAGTACTTC
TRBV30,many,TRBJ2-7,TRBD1,CAWSMTRDRVYYEQYF,TGTGCCTGGAGTATGACCCGGGACAGGGTTTATTACGAGCAGTACTTC
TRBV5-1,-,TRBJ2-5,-,CASSPSQYQETQYF,TGCGCCAGCAGCCCGTCGCAGTACCAAGAGACCCAGTACTTC
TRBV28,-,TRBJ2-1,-,CASSPSDRSFGREQFF,TGTGCCAGCAGTCCTTCCGACAGGTCTTTCGGTAGGGAGCAGTTCTTC
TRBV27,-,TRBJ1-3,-,CASRAGLGNTIYF,TGTGCCAGCAGGGCAGGCCTGGGAAACACCATATATTTT
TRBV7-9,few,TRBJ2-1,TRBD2,CASEWRLAPSRSDEQFF,TGTGCCAGCGAGTGGAGACTAGCCCCCTCTCGTTCAGATGAGCAGTTCTTC
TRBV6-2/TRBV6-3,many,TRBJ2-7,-,CASSPVSGVLSSYEQYF,TGTGCCAGCAGTCCCGTTTCGGGGGTCCTAAGCTCCTACGAGCAGTACTTC
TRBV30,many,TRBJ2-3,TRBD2,CAWSKGLAARLGTDTQYF,TGTGCCTGGAGTAAGGGACTAGCGGCCCGCCTTGGCACAGATACGCAGTATTTT
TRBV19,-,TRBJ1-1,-,CASTPKGWTEAFF,TGTGCCAGTACCCCCAAAGGATGGACTGAAGCTTTCTTT
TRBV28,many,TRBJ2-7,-,CASSLQSYEQYF,TGTGCCAGCAGTTTACAGTCCTACGAGCAGTACTTC
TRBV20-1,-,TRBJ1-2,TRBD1,CAKQGGARYGYTF,TGCGCCAAGCAGGGGGGCGCCCGCTATGGCTACACCTTC
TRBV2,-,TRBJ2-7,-,CTSSGRTTLGIYEQYF,TGTACCAGCAGTGGGAGGACTACCTTAGGAATATACGAGCAGTACTTC
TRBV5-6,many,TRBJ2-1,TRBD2,CASSDLGLPQFF,TGTGCCAGCAGCGATTTGGGACTACCCCAGTTCTTC
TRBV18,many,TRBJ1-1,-,CASSPRGPREANTEAFF,TGTGCCAGCTCACCACGGGGACCTCGAGAGGCGAACACTGAAGCTTTCTTT
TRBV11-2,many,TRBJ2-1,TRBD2,CASSLAGGGLAGGVDEQFF,TGTGCCAGCAGCTTAGCAGGGGGGGGACTAGCGGGAGGAGTCGATGAGCAGTTCTTC
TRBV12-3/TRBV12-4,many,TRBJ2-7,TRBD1,CASRYRGEQYF,TGTGCCAGCAGATACAGGGGCGAGCAGTACTTC
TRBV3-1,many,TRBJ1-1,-,CASSDWENTEAFF,TGTGCCAGCAGCGACTGGGAGAACACTGAAGCTTTCTTT
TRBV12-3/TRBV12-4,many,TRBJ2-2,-,CASSLEGVTTGELFF,TGTGCCAGCAGTTTGGAGGGGGTTACGACCGGGGAGCTGTTTTTT
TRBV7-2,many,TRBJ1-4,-,CASSFDSGGEKLFF,TGTGCCAGCAGCTTCGATTCCGGCGGTGAAAAACTGTTTTTT
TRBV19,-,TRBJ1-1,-,CASSISGEGTEAFF,TGTGCCAGTAGTATATCAGGGGAAGGCACTGAAGCTTTCTTT
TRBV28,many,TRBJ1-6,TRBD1,CASSPRDRVNSPLHF,TGTGCCAGCAGTCCCCGGGACAGGGTTAATTCACCCCTCCACTTT
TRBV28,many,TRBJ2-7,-,CASSRYGPYEQYF,TGTGCCAGCAGTCGCTATGGGCCGTACGAGCAGTACTTC
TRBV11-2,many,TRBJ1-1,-,CASSPRPGDERNTEAFF,TGTGCCAGCAGCCCACGTCCCGGGGACGAAAGGAACACTGAAGCTTTCTTT
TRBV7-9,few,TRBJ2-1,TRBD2,CASSHLGGGSSYNEQFF,TGTGCCAGCAGCCACCTGGGGGGAGGGAGCTCCTACAATGAGCAGTTCTTC
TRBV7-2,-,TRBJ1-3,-,CAIEQGLSGNTIYF,TGTGCCATCGAACAGGGCCTCTCTGGAAACACCATATATTTT
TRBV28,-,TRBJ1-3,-,CASSFQQGSGNTIYF,TGTGCCAGCAGTTTCCAGCAAGGCTCTGGAAACACCATATATTTT
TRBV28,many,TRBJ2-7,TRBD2,CASSLAGDGYEQYF,TGTGCCAGCAGTTTAGCGGGAGACGGCTACGAGCAGTACTTC
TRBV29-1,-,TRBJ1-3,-,CSVALYGNTIYF,TGCAGCGTTGCCTTGTATGGAAACACCATATATTTT
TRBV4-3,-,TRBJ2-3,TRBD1,CASSQADRGVRDTQYF,TGCGCCAGCAGCCAAGCCGACAGGGGAGTTAGAGATACGCAGTATTTT
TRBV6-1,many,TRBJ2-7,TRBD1,CASSQTGQGGYEQYF,TGTGCCAGCAGTCAAACCGGACAGGGTGGCTACGAGCAGTACTTC
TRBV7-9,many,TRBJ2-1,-,CASSFTASYNEQFF,TGTGCCAGCAGCTTCACAGCTTCCTACAATGAGCAGTTCTTC
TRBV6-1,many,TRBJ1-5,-,CASRDYSNQPQHF,TGTGCCAGCAGGGATTATAGCAATCAGCCCCAGCATTTT
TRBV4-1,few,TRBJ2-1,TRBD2,CASTAGGLAGEGVNEQFF,TGCGCCAGCACCGCAGGAGGACTAGCGGGAGAGGGGGTAAATGAGCAGTTCTTC
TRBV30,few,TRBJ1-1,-,CASRDLENTEAFF,TGTGCCAGCAGGGATTTAGAGAACACTGAAGCTTTCTTT
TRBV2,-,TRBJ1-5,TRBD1,CASHSSTGLQPQHF,TGTGCCAGCCACTCCTCGACAGGGCTTCAGCCCCAGCATTTT
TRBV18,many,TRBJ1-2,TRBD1,CASSPLPGQGPHGYTF,TGTGCCAGCTCACCACTGCCGGGACAGGGGCCCCATGGCTACACCTTC
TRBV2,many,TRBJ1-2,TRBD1,CASRGQFNYGYTF,TGTGCCAGCAGGGGACAGTTTAACTATGGCTACACCTTC